The next 18 T cell receptor beta chains were all read from a single sample in a study of early T cells in non-severe SARS-CoV-2 infection. TCRdb passed the 5' RACE reads through MiXCR, listing each CDR3 protein once. The sample holds 32,000 or so distinct CDR3 sequences; 5.9% are singletons and the top ten take about 5%. Sequencing input: whole blood. Receptor source: an adult who was a healthcare worker with PCR-confirmed SARS-CoV-2 infection or an uninfected control (not recorded which).

This sequence joins TRBV10-3 and TRBJ2-5; D remains unclear. Looked up from germline, CDR1 is ENHRY and CDR2 is SYGVKD. V shed 3 bases and J shed 3 bases, with 17 bases lying between them. The CDR3 extends over 16 amino acids. CDR3 nucleotides: TGTGCCATCAGTGAAAGGCAGCCGGAGTCTGAAGAGACCCAGTACTTC. Translated: CAISERQPESEETQYF.

This clonotype was observed at least ten times. This chain joins TRBV7-6 and TRBJ2-1; 7 positions match TRBD2. This CDR3 is 15 amino acids long. Germline lookup yields CDR1 SGHVS and CDR2 FNYEAQ. V was clipped by 3 bases and J by 3 bases; unmatched bases: 5. DNA for the CDR3: TGTGCCAGCAGCTTCAGCGAGCGGGACTACAATGAGCAGTTCTTC. Its protein is CASSFSERDYNEQFF.

This clonotype was recorded at least ten times. The chain combines TRBV19 with TRBJ2-1; TRBD1 aligns across 7 bases. This CDR3 region has 16 residues. After removal of 6 bases from V and 9 bases from J, the junction contained 17 bases not matched to a gene. Germline assignment: CDR1 LNHDA and CDR2 SQIVND (reference sequence). Here the CDR3 DNA reads TGTGCCAGTAGGAATCCGGGCAGGGGGTCTTCGCGTGAGCAGTTCTTC. It translates to CASRNPGRGSSREQFF.

Ten or more counts support this clonotype. This rearrangement joins TRBV18 to TRBJ2-3; 8 bases fit TRBD1. The CDR3 has 13 amino acids. CDR1 is KGHSH, CDR2 LQKENI, per germline. J was trimmed by 4 bases and V by 4 bases; bases with no gene match: 1. CDR3 sequence: CASSLRGPDTQYF. Here the CDR3 DNA reads TGTGCCAGCTCACTCAGGGGGCCAGATACGCAGTATTTT.

The CDR3 nucleotides read TGTGCCAGCTCACCACCCACCAGGGCGGATGAGCAGTTCTTC. Protein product: CASSPPTRADEQFF. The chain is built from TRBV18 and TRBJ2-1; perhaps TRBD1 as D (5 bases). Trimming took off 0 bases at V and 8 bases at J, with 11 bases between the two ends. Germline values: CDR1 KGHSH, CDR2 LQKENI. This CDR3 spans 14 amino acids.

The chain uses TRBV29-1 and TRBJ1-3; 8 positions match TRBD1. The CDR3 is 14 residues long. Germline V gene sequence: CDR1 SQVTM, CDR2 ANQGSEA. With V trimmed by 7 bases and J by 4 bases, 9 bases remained unmatched. CDR3 nucleotide sequence: TGCAGCGGTACTACAGGGGGACAGGGAAACACCATATATTTT. Its protein product is CSGTTGGQGNTIYF.

This clonotype was observed many times. CDR3 in DNA: TGTGCCAGCAGAATCCGAGGGATAGTAGCTGAAGCTTTCTTT. Amino acids: CASRIRGIVAEAFF. The genes are TRBV2 and TRBJ1-1, with D uncertain. Per germline, CDR1 SNHLY and CDR2 FYNNEI. V was clipped by 6 bases and J by 6 bases, with 17 bases between them. This CDR3 is built from 14 residues. Looking up the rest from reference TRBV2 and TRBJ1-1 gives the full variable domain: EPEVTQTPSHQVTQMGQEVILRCVPISNHLYFYWYRQILGQKVEFLVSFYNNEISEKSEIFDDQFSVERPDGSNFTLKIRSTKLEDSAMYFCASRIRGIVAEAFFGQGTRLTVV.

Many counts were recorded for this clonotype. The chain carries TRBV4-2 and TRBJ2-3; a weak D match, TRBD1 (5 bases). CDR3 length equals 14 residues. The germline V gene encodes CDR1 LGHNA and CDR2 YNFKEQ. Trimming left V 3 bases short and J 5 bases short, with 12 bases between. The CDR3 nucleotides read TGTGCCAGCAGCCAGGGATTAGGGGAAGATACGCAGTATTTT. This codes for CASSQGLGEDTQYF.

The chain couples TRBV28 to TRBJ2-5; D might be TRBD1 or TRBD2, each matching 7 bases. Trimming took 6 bases from V and 4 from J, leaving 12 bases between them. Germline CDR1 and CDR2: MDHEN and SYDVKM. The CDR3 length is 13 residues. This CDR3 is CASRGGTAETQYF. The CDR3 DNA follows: TGTGCCAGCAGGGGGGGGACAGCAGAGACCCAGTACTTC.

Ten or more counts support this clonotype. This chain connects TRBV12-3 or TRBV12-4 to TRBJ2-2; 8 nucleotides agree with TRBD2. Trimming at V came to 6 bases and at J to 2 bases, leaving 5 bases not matched to a gene. The length of the CDR3 is 15 residues. CDR3 protein: CASSRLAGNTGELFF. DNA of the CDR3: TGTGCCAGCAGCCGGCTAGCGGGCAACACCGGGGAGCTGTTTTTT.

For this clonotype: A much larger clone differs from this one at a single base, so this may be a read error. The chain combines TRBV20-1 with TRBJ2-1; 12 positions match TRBD2. The germline CDR1 and CDR2 sequences are DFQATT and SNEGSKA (reference sequence). The CDR3 is 15 residues long. CDR3 in amino acids: CSALGLAGLYNVQFF. The CDR3 DNA sequence: TGCAGTGCCCTCGGACTAGCGGGACTATACAATGTGCAGTTCTTC.

This clonotype was observed at least ten times. The chain employs TRBV20-1 and TRBJ2-7; D not resolved. Germline-derived CDR1 and CDR2 are DFQATT and SNEGSKA (reference sequence). The CDR3 has 11 residues. Trimming shortened V by 3 bases and J by 3 bases, and 6 bases separated the two germline ends. CDR3 residues: CSASKVYEQYF. Written as DNA, the CDR3 is TGCAGTGCTAGCAAAGTCTACGAGCAGTACTTC.

In its sample, this clonotype was seen many times. The chain employs TRBV6-5 and TRBJ2-1, with a tentative D call TRBD2 (5 bases). The germline CDR1 and CDR2 sequences are MNHEY and SVGAGI. V lost 2 bases and J lost 3, with 11 bases in between. This CDR3 contains 15 residues. The CDR3 sequence is CASSYEAENYNEQFF. Here the CDR3 DNA reads TGTGCCAGCAGTTACGAAGCGGAGAACTACAATGAGCAGTTCTTC.

This clonotype turned up a few times. The rearrangement uses TRBV20-1 and TRBJ2-7; 11 positions agree with TRBD1. This CDR3 has 13 amino acids. Looked up from germline, CDR1 is DFQATT and CDR2 is SNEGSKA (reference sequence). CDR3 region: CSQPRDRGNEQYF. The CDR3 coding sequence is TGCAGCCAGCCCAGGGACAGGGGGAACGAGCAGTACTTC.

This clonotype was detected many times. The rearrangement uses TRBV7-9 and TRBJ2-2; D tentatively reads TRBD1 or TRBD2 (5 bases each). Germline V CDR1 and CDR2: SEHNR, FQNEAQ (reference sequence). V was cut by 4 bases and J by 2 bases, with 11 bases left in between. The length of the CDR3 is 15 residues. DNA for the CDR3: TGTGCCAGCAGCTCCCGGGACGGAAACACCGGGGAGCTGTTTTTT. This codes for CASSSRDGNTGELFF.

This clonotype was seen at least ten times. The V gene is TRBV28, the J gene TRBJ2-3; tentatively, D is TRBD2 (5 bases). Per germline, CDR1 MDHEN and CDR2 SYDVKM. The germline V and J ends were trimmed by 3 bases and 5 bases, with 12 bases remaining between them. The length of the CDR3 is 14 residues. CDR3 residues: CASSFGGWGDTQYF. Here the CDR3 DNA reads TGTGCCAGCAGTTTTGGAGGTTGGGGAGATACGCAGTATTTT. Looking up the rest from reference TRBV28 and TRBJ2-3 gives the full variable domain: DVKVTQSSRYLVKRTGEKVFLECVQDMDHENMFWYRQDPGLGLRLIYFSYDVKMKEKGDIPEGYSVSREKKERFSLILESASTNQTSMYLCASSFGGWGDTQYFGPGTRLTVL.

This clonotype showed up many times. The rearrangement joins TRBV7-9 to TRBJ2-1; D tentatively fits TRBD1 or TRBD2 (5 bases each). CDR1 and CDR2 from the germline V gene are SEHNR and FQNEAQ (reference sequence). The CDR3 is 15 amino acids. The germline V and J ends were trimmed by 0 bases and 5 bases, with 11 bases remaining between them. The CDR3: CASSLAGAVNNEQFF. The CDR3 DNA sequence: TGTGCCAGCAGCTTAGCCGGGGCTGTCAACAATGAGCAGTTCTTC.

This clonotype was detected only a few times. This chain connects TRBV7-9 to TRBJ2-7; tentative D call: TRBD2 (5 bases). CDR1 SEHNR and CDR2 FQNEAQ come from the germline V gene (reference sequence). The CDR3 covers 15 residues. Trimming pared 5 bases from V and 6 bases from J, leaving 20 bases between. CDR3 nucleotides: TGTGCCAGCAGCCCACTCCGGGGAGTGACGGGCGAGCAGTACTTC. This sequence encodes CASSPLRGVTGEQYF.